This TCR beta chain is from a study of blood T cell repertoires in COVID-19. Background on the study: Both acute and convalescent COVID-19 samples were obtained from the United States, Italy and Spain. Sample material is recorded as cDNA or gDNA derived from T cells, B-cell-depleted T cells, or PBMCs.

Authors' methods: Nucleated cell counts were estimated from reference gene primer amplification. Measured with immunoSEQ multiplex PCR; TCRdb has only the in-frame clones, and not every one. V and J calls plus clone size are reproduced from that table; the DNA served to infer D and trimming. The table lists 70,000 to 95,000 clones, approximately 80% of them singletons, with 10% to 15% in the top ten. V was pared by 5 bases and J by 3 bases, with 13 bases between. CDR1 LNHDA and CDR2 SQIVND come from the germline V gene (reference sequence). The CDR3 has 14 amino acids. Input material: peripheral blood. This chain joins TRBV19 and TRBJ2-5, with D maybe TRBD2 (6 bases). The TCR comes from a human donor in a cohort sampled during active COVID-19. CDR3 region: CASSWRGTEETQYF. CDR3 in DNA: TGTGCCAGTAGTTGGAGAGGGACTGAAGAGACCCAGTACTTC.